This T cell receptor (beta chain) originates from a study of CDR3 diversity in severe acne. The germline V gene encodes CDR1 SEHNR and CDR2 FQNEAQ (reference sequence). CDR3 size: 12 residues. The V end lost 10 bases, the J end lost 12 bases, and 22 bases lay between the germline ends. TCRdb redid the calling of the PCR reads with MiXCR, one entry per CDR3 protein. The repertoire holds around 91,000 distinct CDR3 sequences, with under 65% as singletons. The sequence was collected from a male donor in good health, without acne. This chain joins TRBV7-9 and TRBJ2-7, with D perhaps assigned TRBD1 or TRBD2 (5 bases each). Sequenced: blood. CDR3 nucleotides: TGTGCCATCCGCGGTGGGGGAGCAAAGAGGTACTTC. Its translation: CAIRGGGAKRYF.